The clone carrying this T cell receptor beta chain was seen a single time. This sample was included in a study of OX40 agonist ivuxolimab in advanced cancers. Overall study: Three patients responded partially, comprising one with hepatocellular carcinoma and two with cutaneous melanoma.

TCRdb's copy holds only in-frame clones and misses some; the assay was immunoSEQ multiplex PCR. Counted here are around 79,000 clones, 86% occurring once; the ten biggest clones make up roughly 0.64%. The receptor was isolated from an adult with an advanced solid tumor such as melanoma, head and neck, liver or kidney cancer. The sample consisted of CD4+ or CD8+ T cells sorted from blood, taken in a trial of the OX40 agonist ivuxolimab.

The CDR3 protein is CASSIGTPAIGSPLHF. DNA for the CDR3: TGTGCCAGTAGTATAGGAACCCCAGCAATCGGATCACCCCTCCACTTT. The chain couples TRBV19 to TRBJ1-6; no clear D. Deletions cut 1 base from V and 10 bases from J, with 17 bases between. The germline V gene has CDR1 LNHDA and CDR2 SQIVND (reference sequence). The CDR3 extends over 16 amino acids.